The sequence of this T cell receptor (beta chain) was determined in a study of CD8 T cells in ankylosing spondylitis. The CDR3 is 17 residues long. The V gene lost 8 bases and the J gene lost 0 bases, with 23 bases spanning the gap. A few counts support this clonotype. Antigen specificity is unknown. Library preparation for TCR beta used quantitative 5'-RACE with molecular barcodes. TCRdb re-called the 5' RACE reads with MiXCR, one entry per CDR3 protein. The table records under 850,000 distinct CDR3 sequences, around 20% of them present only once. Study findings and constraints: Reportedly, matched ankylosing spondylitis synovial fluid was significantly enriched for disease-linked clones. Among TCR beta sequences, a motif of eight highly homologous variants appeared characteristic of ankylosing spondylitis blood. CD8+ by phenotype, disease-linked clones were relatively rare in peripheral blood.

Sequences were obtained from blood, either unsorted or a sorted T cell fraction (not recorded which). The chain has TRBV12-3 or TRBV12-4 and TRBJ2-7; D perhaps matches TRBD1 (5 bases). The TCR comes from a male donor with ankylosing spondylitis. CDR3 nucleotide sequence: TGTGCCAGCTACATAGCACAGGTCGAAATCCTCTCCTACGAGCAGTACTTC. It is translated as CASYIAQVEILSYEQYF.